One and the same sample provided the 17 T cell receptor beta chains below, sequenced in a study of cytomegalovirus exposure and HLA in healthy donors. Primers: 60 Vbeta forward and 13 Jbeta reverse. Method: immunoSEQ multiplex PCR; TCRdb's copy keeps in-frame clones and lacks some. The sample has over 120,000 clones; approximately 82% are singletons. What was sequenced was PBMCs. Receptors originate from a woman aged 60-75 years in good health and CMV-seropositive.

This sequence joins TRBV5-4 and TRBJ1-1; 8 positions agree with TRBD1. The CDR3 is 13 residues long. Germline lookup yields CDR1 SGHNT and CDR2 YYREEE (reference sequence). The trim removed 4 bases at V and 5 bases at J, leaving 4 bases unmatched. CDR3 loop: CASSTTGGTEAFF. For the CDR3, the DNA is TGTGCCAGCAGCACCACAGGGGGAACTGAAGCTTTCTTT.

This chain connects TRBV28 to TRBJ1-1; unclear D gene. From germline, CDR1 is MDHEN and CDR2 SYDVKM. This CDR3 is built from 12 residues. Trimming took off 5 bases at V and 8 bases at J, with 12 bases between the two ends. The CDR3, as DNA: TGTGCCAGCAGTCTCAGGTTCCCCGAAGCTTTCTTT. Translation: CASSLRFPEAFF.

This clone was counted once. This sequence joins TRBV7-3 and TRBJ2-1, with TRBD1 as a possible D gene (6 bases). Germline V gives CDR1 SGHTA, CDR2 FQGTGA. The CDR3 covers 15 residues. Deletions cut 6 bases from V and 6 bases from J, with 18 bases between. This CDR3 reads CASRQNRVRVNEQFF. The CDR3 DNA follows: TGTGCCAGCAGACAAAACAGGGTACGTGTCAATGAGCAGTTCTTC.

The chain has TRBV11-2 and TRBJ2-5; 8 bases fit TRBD2. With 3 bases clipped from V and 2 bases from J, the junction kept 17 bases outside the gene matches. This CDR3 is built from 19 residues. The germline V gene has CDR1 SGHAT and CDR2 FQNNGV. CDR3 nucleotides: TGTGCCAGCAGCTTGAGGTTTAGCGGGGTGGTCGTGGGGCAAGAGACCCAGTACTTC. Residues: CASSLRFSGVVVGQETQYF.

The V gene is TRBV11-2, the J gene TRBJ1-1, with 7 bases aligning to TRBD1. V shed 2 bases, J shed 0 bases, and the junction held 0 bases outside the gene matches. The germline V gene has CDR1 SGHAT and CDR2 FQNNGV. The CDR3 length is 14 residues. CDR3 in DNA: TGTGCCAGCAGCTTAACAGGGGTGAACACTGAAGCTTTCTTT. Amino acids: CASSLTGVNTEAFF. The full variable domain, with the rest looked up from reference TRBV11-2 and TRBJ1-1, is EAGVAQSPRYKIIEKRQSVAFWCNPISGHATLYWYQQILGQGPKLLIQFQNNGVVDDSQLPKDRFSAERLKGVDSTLKIQPAKLEDSAVYLCASSLTGVNTEAFFGQGTRLTVV.

The chain is built from TRBV27 and TRBJ2-6, with D perhaps TRBD2 (6 bases). This CDR3 is built from 15 residues. CDR1 and CDR2 from the germline V gene are MNHEY and SMNVEV (reference sequence). V gave up 8 bases and J gave up 2 bases, with 13 bases separating them. The CDR3: CASRDSPPGANVLTF. The CDR3 DNA reads as TGTGCCAGCCGGGACTCACCTCCTGGGGCCAACGTCCTGACTTTC.

The chain couples TRBV25-1 to TRBJ2-1; D possibly corresponds to TRBD2 (7 bases). The CDR3 sequence is 16 residues long. The V and J ends lost 2 bases and 0 bases respectively, with 11 bases between them. Germline V CDR1 and CDR2: MGHDK, SYGVNS. The CDR3 here is CASSEGGGFSYNEQFF. CDR3 bases: TGTGCCAGCAGTGAAGGCGGGGGCTTCTCCTACAATGAGCAGTTCTTC.

This clone was detected only once. V gene TRBV4-3 combines with J gene TRBJ2-1; 11 nucleotides align to TRBD2. CDR1 is LGHNA and CDR2 is YSLEER in the germline V gene. The J segment lost 6 bases and the V segment lost 0 bases, leaving 10 bases of the junction unmatched. The CDR3 extends over 18 amino acids. In nucleotides, the CDR3 is TGCGCCAGCAGCCAAGATAGGGTAGCGGGAGGGGGGGGCAATGAGCAGTTCTTC. This codes for CASSQDRVAGGGGNEQFF.

This chain uses TRBV20-1 with TRBJ2-3; 8 nucleotides match TRBD2. This CDR3 spans 11 amino acids. After removal of 1 base from V and 12 bases from J, the junction contained 3 bases not matched to a gene. Germline CDR1 reads DFQATT; CDR2 reads SNEGSKA (reference sequence). The CDR3 bases are TGCAGTGCTAGAGCGGGAGGGGGTCAGTATTTT. Its translation: CSARAGGGQYF.

V is TRBV7-9 and J is TRBJ1-1; 8 nucleotides match TRBD1. The V gene's germline CDR1 is SEHNR and CDR2 FQNEAQ (reference sequence). The CDR3 is made up of 13 amino acids. Trimming cost V 5 bases and J 8 bases; bases outside gene matches: 7. The CDR3 spells CASSPRQGWEAFF. In nucleotides, the CDR3 is TGTGCCAGCAGCCCCCGACAGGGGTGGGAAGCTTTCTTT.

The chain combines TRBV20-1 with TRBJ2-7; the D is unclear. The germline V gene encodes CDR1 DFQATT and CDR2 SNEGSKA (reference sequence). The CDR3 loop spans 11 amino acids. V was clipped by 6 bases and J by 4 bases, with 10 bases between them. The CDR3 DNA follows: TGCAGTGCCCTATTTTCGTACGAGCAGTACTTC. Protein: CSALFSYEQYF.

The V gene is TRBV18, the J gene TRBJ2-7; 8 bases agree with TRBD1. CDR3 length equals 14 residues. Losses at the gene ends were 3 bases for V and 6 bases for J; bases not matched to a gene: 7. From germline, CDR1 is KGHSH and CDR2 LQKENI. CDR3 region: CASSPQTGAVEQYF. The CDR3 nucleotides read TGTGCCAGCTCACCTCAGACAGGGGCTGTCGAGCAGTACTTC.

The chain joins TRBV18 to TRBJ2-3; TRBD2 agrees at 9 bases. The CDR3 is 16 amino acids. From germline, CDR1 is KGHSH and CDR2 LQKENI. V lost 3 bases and J lost 2; bases outside the gene matches: 6. In nucleotides, the CDR3 is TGTGCCAGCTCACCCGGAGCGGGAGGCTCCACAGATACGCAGTATTTT. Encoded protein: CASSPGAGGSTDTQYF. The variable domain in full, completed from reference TRBV18 and TRBJ2-3, reads NAGVMQNPRHLVRRRGQEARLRCSPMKGHSHVYWYRQLPEEGLKFMVYLQKENIIDESGMPKERFSAEFPKEGPSILRIQQVVRGDSAAYFCASSPGAGGSTDTQYFGPGTRLTVL.

The chain recombines TRBV23-1 with TRBJ2-7; 7 bases map to TRBD2. TRBV23-1 is an ORF, with its function uncertain. This CDR3 region has 15 residues. V shed 4 bases, J shed 3 bases, and the junction held 9 bases outside the gene matches. CDR3 nucleotide sequence: TGCGCCAGCAGTCTGATTAGCGGGCACGGCTACGAGCAGTACTTC. Its translation: CASSLISGHGYEQYF.

The rearrangement links TRBV6-5 to TRBJ2-5; tentative D call: TRBD1 (6 bases). The J call may be mistaken, given a closer DNA end match to TRBJ2-7. Germline V gene lookup returns CDR1 MNHEY and CDR2 SVGAGI. The CDR3 spans 14 residues. Here the CDR3 reads CASRARGSSYEQYF. The DNA for the CDR3 is TGTGCCAGCAGGGCGAGGGGGAGCTCCTACGAGCAGTACTTC.

J is TRBJ2-1 and V is TRBV28; D is ambiguous. V lost 6 bases, J lost 10 bases, and 13 bases lay in between. Per germline, CDR1 MDHEN and CDR2 SYDVKM. This CDR3 contains 12 residues. This CDR3 reads CASRRSRVEQFF. CDR3 sequence (DNA): TGTGCCAGCAGACGGAGCCGGGTCGAGCAGTTCTTC.

This clone was picked up one time. The V gene is TRBV7-2, the J gene TRBJ1-4; D gene ambiguous. Germline CDR1 SGHTA, CDR2 FQGNSA. The V and J ends lost 5 bases and 5 bases respectively, with 9 bases between them. This CDR3 is 13 amino acids long. The CDR3 spells CASSPPSNEKLFF. Written as DNA, the CDR3 is TGTGCCAGCAGCCCCCCGTCCAATGAAAAACTGTTTTTT.